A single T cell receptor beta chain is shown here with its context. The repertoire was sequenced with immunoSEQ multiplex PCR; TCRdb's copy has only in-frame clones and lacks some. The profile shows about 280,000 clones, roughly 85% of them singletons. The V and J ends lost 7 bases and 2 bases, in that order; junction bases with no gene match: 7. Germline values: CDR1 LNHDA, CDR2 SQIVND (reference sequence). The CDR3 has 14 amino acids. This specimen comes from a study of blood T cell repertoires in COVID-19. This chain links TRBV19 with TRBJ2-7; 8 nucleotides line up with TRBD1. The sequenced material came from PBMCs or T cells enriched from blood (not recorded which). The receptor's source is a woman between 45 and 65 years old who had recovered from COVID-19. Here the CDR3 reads CASNTGQGTYEQYF. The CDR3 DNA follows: TGTGCCAGTAATACAGGACAGGGAACCTACGAGCAGTACTTC.